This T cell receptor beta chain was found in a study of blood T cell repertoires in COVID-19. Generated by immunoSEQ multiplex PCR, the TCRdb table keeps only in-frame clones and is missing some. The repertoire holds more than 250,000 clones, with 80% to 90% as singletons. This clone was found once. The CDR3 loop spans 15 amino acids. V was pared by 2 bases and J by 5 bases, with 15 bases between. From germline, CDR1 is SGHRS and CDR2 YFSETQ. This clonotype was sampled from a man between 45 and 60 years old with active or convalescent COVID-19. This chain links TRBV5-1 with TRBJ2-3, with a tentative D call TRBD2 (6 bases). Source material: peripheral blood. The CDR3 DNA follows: TGCGCCAGCAGCTTCGGGACTTCACGGGGAGATACGCAGTATTTT. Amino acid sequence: CASSFGTSRGDTQYF.